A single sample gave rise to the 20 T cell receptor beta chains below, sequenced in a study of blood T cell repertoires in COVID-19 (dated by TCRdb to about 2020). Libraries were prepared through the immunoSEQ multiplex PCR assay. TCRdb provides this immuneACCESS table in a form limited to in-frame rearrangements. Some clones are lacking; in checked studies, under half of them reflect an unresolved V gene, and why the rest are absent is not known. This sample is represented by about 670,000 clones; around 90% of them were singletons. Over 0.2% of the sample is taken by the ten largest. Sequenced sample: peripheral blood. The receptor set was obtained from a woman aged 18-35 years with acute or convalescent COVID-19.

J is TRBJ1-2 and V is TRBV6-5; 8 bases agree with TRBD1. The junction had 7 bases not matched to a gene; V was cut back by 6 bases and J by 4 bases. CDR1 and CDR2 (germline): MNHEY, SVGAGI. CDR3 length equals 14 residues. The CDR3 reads CASSPRGLGYGYTF. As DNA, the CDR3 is TGTGCCAGCAGCCCCAGGGGGCTCGGCTATGGCTACACCTTC.

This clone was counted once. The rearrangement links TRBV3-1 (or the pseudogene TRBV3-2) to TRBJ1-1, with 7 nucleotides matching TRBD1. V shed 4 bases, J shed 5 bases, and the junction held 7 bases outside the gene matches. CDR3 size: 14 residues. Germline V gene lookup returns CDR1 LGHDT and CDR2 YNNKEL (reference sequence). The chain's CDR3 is CASSLRDSKTEAFF. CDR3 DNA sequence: TGTGCCAGCAGCCTCCGGGACAGTAAAACTGAAGCTTTCTTT.

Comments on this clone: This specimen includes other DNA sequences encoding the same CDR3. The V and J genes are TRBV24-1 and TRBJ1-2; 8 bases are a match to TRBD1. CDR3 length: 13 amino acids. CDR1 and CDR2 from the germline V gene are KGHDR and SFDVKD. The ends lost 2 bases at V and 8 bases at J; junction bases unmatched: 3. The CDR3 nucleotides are TGTGCCACCAGTGATTACACAGGGGGAGGCTACACCTTC. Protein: CATSDYTGGGYTF.

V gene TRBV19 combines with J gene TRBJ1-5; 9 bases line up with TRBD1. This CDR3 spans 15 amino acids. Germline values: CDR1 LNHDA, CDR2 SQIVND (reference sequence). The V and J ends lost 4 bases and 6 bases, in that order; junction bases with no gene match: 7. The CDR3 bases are TGTGCCAGTAGTAACCGGGACAGGGACTTTCAGCCCCAGCATTTT. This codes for CASSNRDRDFQPQHF.

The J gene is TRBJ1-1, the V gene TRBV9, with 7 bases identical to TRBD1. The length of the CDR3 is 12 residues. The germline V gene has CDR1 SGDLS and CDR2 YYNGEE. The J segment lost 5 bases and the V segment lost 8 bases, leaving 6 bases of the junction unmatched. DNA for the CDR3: TGTGCCAGTACAGGGGAGGAGACTGAAGCTTTCTTT. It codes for CASTGEETEAFF. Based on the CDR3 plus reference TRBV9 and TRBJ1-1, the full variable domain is DSGVTQTPKHLITATGQRVTLRCSPRSGDLSVYWYQQSLDQGLQFLIQYYNGEERAKGNILERFSAQQFPDLHSELNLSSLELGDSALYFCASTGEETEAFFGQGTRLTVV.

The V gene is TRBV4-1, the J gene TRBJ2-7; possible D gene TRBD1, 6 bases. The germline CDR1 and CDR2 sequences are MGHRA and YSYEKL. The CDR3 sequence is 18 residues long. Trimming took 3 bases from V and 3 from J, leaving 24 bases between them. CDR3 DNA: TGCGCCAGCAGCCACACCGTTCCGGGATGGCTAGGGGGCTACGAGCAGTACTTC. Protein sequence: CASSHTVPGWLGGYEQYF.

CDR3 sequence: CASSYRTDTYF. The CDR3 DNA is TGTGCCAGCAGTTACCGGACTGACACGTACTTC. V and J are TRBV6-5 and TRBJ2-7; D is possibly TRBD2 (5 bases). With 2 bases removed from V and 12 bases from J, the gap between germline ends came to 11 bases. Germline V gene lookup returns CDR1 MNHEY and CDR2 SVGAGI. This CDR3 is built from 11 residues.

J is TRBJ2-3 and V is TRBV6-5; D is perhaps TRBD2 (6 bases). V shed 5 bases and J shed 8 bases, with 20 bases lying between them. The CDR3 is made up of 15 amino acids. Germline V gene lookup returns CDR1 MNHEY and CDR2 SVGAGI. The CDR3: CASSRASGGSGTQYF. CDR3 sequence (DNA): TGTGCCAGCAGTCGGGCATCCGGGGGATCGGGTACGCAGTATTTT.

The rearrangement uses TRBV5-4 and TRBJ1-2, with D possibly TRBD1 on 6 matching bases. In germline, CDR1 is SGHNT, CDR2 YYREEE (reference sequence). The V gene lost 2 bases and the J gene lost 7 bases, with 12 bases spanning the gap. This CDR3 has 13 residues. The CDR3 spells CASSLGGAAGYTF. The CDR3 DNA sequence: TGTGCCAGCAGCTTAGGGGGGGCGGCTGGCTACACCTTC. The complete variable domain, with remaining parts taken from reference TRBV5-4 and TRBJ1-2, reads ETGVTQSPTHLIKTRGQQVTLRCSSQSGHNTVSWYQQALGQGPQFIFQYYREEENGRGNFPPRFSGLQFPNYSSELNVNALELDDSALYLCASSLGGAAGYTFGSGTRLTVV.

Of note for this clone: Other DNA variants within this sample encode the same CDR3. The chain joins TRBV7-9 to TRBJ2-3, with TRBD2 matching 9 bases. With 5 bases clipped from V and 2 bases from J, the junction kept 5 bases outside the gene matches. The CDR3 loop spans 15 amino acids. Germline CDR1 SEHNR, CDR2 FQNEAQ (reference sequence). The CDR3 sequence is CASSPSGGSTDTQYF. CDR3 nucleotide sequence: TGTGCCAGCAGCCCCAGCGGGGGGTCCACAGATACGCAGTATTTT.

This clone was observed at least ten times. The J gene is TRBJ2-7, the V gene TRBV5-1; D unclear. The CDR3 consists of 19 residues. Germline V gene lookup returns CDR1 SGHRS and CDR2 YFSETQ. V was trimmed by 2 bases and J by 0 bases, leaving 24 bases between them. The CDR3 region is CASSLITVVDTLSSYEQYF. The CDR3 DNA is TGCGCCAGCAGCTTAATAACAGTGGTCGACACCTTAAGCTCCTACGAGCAGTACTTC.

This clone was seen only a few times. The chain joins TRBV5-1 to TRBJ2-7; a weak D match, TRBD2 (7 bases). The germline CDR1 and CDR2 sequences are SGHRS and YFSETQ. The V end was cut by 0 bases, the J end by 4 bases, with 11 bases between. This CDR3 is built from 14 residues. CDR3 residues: CASSLVRGGYEQYF. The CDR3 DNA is TGCGCCAGCAGCTTGGTAAGGGGGGGTTACGAGCAGTACTTC.

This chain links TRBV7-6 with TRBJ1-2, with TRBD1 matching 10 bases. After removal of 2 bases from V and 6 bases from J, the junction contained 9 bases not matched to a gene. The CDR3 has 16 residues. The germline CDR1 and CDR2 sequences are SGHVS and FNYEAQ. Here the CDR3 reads CASSLSRTGGFDGYTF. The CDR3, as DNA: TGTGCCAGCAGCTTAAGCAGGACAGGGGGTTTCGATGGCTACACCTTC.

The CDR3 protein is CASSSGTGGLNTQYF. CDR3 sequence (DNA): TGTGCCAGTAGTTCTGGGACAGGGGGCCTTAATACGCAGTATTTT. The chain links TRBV19 to TRBJ2-3; 12 nucleotides agree with TRBD1. After removal of 5 bases from V and 7 bases from J, the junction contained 7 bases not matched to a gene. CDR1 and CDR2 (germline): LNHDA, SQIVND (reference sequence). The CDR3 runs to 15 residues.

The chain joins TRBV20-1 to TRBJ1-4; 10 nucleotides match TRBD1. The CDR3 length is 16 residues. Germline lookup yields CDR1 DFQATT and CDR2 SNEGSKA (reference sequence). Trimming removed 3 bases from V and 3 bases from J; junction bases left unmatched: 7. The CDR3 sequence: CSASTTGGWANEKLFF. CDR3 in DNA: TGCAGTGCTAGTACGACAGGGGGCTGGGCTAATGAAAAACTGTTTTTT.

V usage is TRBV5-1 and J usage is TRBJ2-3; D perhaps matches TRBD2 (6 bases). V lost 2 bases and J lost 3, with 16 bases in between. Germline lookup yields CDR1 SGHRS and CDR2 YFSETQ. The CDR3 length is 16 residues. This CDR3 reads CASSLEKTRITDTQYF. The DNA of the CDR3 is TGCGCCAGCAGCTTAGAAAAGACTAGAATTACAGATACGCAGTATTTT.

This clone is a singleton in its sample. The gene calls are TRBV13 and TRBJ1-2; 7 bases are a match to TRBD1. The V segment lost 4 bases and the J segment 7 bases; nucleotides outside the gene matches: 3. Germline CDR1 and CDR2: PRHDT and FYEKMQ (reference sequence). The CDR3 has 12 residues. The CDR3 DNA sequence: TGTGCCAGCAGCTCGACAGGGCTTGGCTACACCTTC. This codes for CASSSTGLGYTF.

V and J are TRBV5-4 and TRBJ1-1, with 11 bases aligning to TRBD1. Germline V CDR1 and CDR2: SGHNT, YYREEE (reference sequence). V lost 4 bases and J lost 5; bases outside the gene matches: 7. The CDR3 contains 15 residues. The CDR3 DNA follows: TGTGCCAGCAGCACCGCCGGGACAGGGGGTACTGAAGCTTTCTTT. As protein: CASSTAGTGGTEAFF.

In DNA, the CDR3 is TGTGCCAGTAGTAGGGGGACATATCAAGAGACCCAGTACTTC. Translating it yields CASSRGTYQETQYF. The rearrangement joins TRBV19 to TRBJ2-5; D is perhaps TRBD1 (6 bases). V dropped 4 bases and J dropped 2 bases, with 11 bases sitting between them. Germline V gene sequence: CDR1 LNHDA, CDR2 SQIVND (reference sequence). The CDR3 loop spans 14 amino acids.

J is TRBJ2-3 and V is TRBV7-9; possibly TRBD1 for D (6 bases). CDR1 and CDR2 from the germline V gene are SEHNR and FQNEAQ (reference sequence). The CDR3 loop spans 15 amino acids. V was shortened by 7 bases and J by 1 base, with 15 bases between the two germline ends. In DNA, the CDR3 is TGTGCCAGCACAAGTTACAGGGTGGGCACAGATACGCAGTATTTT. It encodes CASTSYRVGTDTQYF.